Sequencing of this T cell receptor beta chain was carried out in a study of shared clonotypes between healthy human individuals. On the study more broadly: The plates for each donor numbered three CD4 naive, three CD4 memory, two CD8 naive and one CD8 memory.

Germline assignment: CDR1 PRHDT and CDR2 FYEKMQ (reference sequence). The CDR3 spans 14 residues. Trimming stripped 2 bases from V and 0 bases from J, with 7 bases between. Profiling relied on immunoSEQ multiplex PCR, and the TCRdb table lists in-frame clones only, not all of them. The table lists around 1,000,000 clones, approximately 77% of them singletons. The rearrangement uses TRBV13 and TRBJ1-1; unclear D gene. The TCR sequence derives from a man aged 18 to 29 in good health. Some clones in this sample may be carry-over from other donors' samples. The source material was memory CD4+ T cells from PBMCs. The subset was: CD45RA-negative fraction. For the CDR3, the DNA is TGTGCCAGCAGCTTATACGGGTTGAACACTGAAGCTTTCTTT. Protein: CASSLYGLNTEAFF.